This T cell receptor (beta chain) is drawn from a study of T cells in Graves' hyperthyroidism and ophthalmopathy (dated by TCRdb to about 2019). Describing the broader study: Peripheral blood samples were taken at initial diagnosis, before any treatment was given. To identify TCR V-J signatures that set the groups apart, the researchers used a discovery cohort of 100 patients, made up of approximately 43 with Graves' ophthalmopathy and about 55 with stable Graves' hyperthyroidism. An independent validation cohort of fewer than 20 hyperthyroidism patients and about 15 patients who later progressed to ophthalmopathy tested prospective prediction of ophthalmopathy. The approximately 100 discovery patients were randomly split 7:3 into training and test sets. In addition, the study compared T-cell repertoires in thyroid tissue and in blood from a handful of Graves' hyperthyroidism patients. After sampling, hyperthyroidism patients received methimazole starting at 30 mg daily, and ophthalmopathy patients received high-dose intravenous methylprednisolone. The paper describes TCR Vbeta CDR3 sequencing of 120 to 150 peripheral blood samples, made up of 40 to 45 ophthalmopathy patients, 70 to 80 hyperthyroidism patients and roughly 17 progressor patients. Broader findings and caveats from the paper: Ophthalmopathy was separated from stable hyperthyroidism by a 13 V-J signature model, with 85% to 90% sensitivity and approximately 81% specificity obtained in cross-validation and 80%/75% obtained in testing. Most expanded thyroid clonotypes (frequency above 0.001) were also detected in blood, suggesting blood repertoires may reflect thyroid immune responses. Sample size was not statistically predetermined, and blinding of investigators to group allocation was not performed. During validation, the model predicted progression to ophthalmopathy a median of around 6 months ahead of onset, with approximately 70% sensitivity and more than 72% specificity.

Amplification of TCR beta CDR3 regions was carried out from RNA transcripts. The TCR CDR3 was subjected to a first round of RT-PCR using the HTBI primer set and the Qiagen OneStep RT-PCR kit. Libraries were constructed in a second round of multiplex PCR, after which size selection and purification were carried out. Sequencing of the libraries was done on an Illumina HiSeq2000 using paired-end 100 bp reads. The authors' pipeline ran thus. SOAPnuke was used to process the raw data, removing reads that contained adapters or uncalled bases, had a mean Phred below 15, or lacked an exact match to the constant primer or identifier. COPE v1.2.5 was used to merge high-quality paired reads, and clonotypes were defined as unique nucleotide sequences. MiTCR v1.1 was used to align clonotypes to the IMGT TRBV, TRBD and TRBJ reference segments. The analysis was restricted to V-J combinations with a frequency above 0.0001, which together covered 99% to 99.2% of the repertoires. The TCS score was defined as the ratio of F50 (clonal expansion) to E x V (chaos), calculated using BLOSUM62-based TCRdist between CDR3 peptides within each V-J. Welch's t-statistics and random forest reduced fewer than 550 V-J features to roughly 13, which were used in a naive Bayes classifier (R e1071). TCRdb reran the public reads through fastp at Q25 and MiXCR, keeping productive beta chains. Rows with a matching CDR3 protein are joined into one entry that keeps the most common DNA and genes. Here the V and J calls rest on TCRdb's processing, not on the authors' analysis. Counted in this sample were more than 300,000 distinct CDR3 sequences; about a fifth of them appeared once. Of the sample, around two fifths is held by the ten largest clones.

This clonotype was counted at least ten times. Its antigen has not been determined. Per-base quality was not reported, and no clone a single base away is much larger than it. Via the germline V gene, CDR1 is SQVTM and CDR2 ANQGSEA. The CDR3, from cysteine to phenylalanine, totals 18 residues. The only DNA kept is the CDR3, 54 bases in frame from the first base. Here V drops 5 bases and J drops 4 bases, and the junction holds 20 bases not matched to any gene. Moderately to severely active disease, a Clinical Activity Score of at least 3, a NOSPECS grade of at least 4, and a duration under 3 months were present in ophthalmopathy patients. The study excluded patients with uncontrolled infections, other autoimmune diseases, pregnancy or lactation. Diagnoses relied on clinical symptoms, serum thyroxine and TRAb, thyroid ultrasound and orbital computed tomography. PBMCs were isolated from about 10 ml of fresh peripheral blood by Ficoll-Paque density gradient centrifugation. Total RNA was extracted using Trizol reagent, and RNA quality was assessed on an Agilent 2100 Bioanalyzer.

Sequenced material: blood. The TCR comes from a man in his late teens or twenties with Graves' ophthalmopathy. The chain is made from TRBV29-1 and TRBJ1-2; TRBD1 lines up with 9 middle nucleotides. The CDR3 here reads CSVYSAIVPGQGTYGYTF. The DNA sequence follows: TGCAGCGTTTATTCCGCTATTGTCCCGGGACAGGGTACCTATGGCTACACCTTC.